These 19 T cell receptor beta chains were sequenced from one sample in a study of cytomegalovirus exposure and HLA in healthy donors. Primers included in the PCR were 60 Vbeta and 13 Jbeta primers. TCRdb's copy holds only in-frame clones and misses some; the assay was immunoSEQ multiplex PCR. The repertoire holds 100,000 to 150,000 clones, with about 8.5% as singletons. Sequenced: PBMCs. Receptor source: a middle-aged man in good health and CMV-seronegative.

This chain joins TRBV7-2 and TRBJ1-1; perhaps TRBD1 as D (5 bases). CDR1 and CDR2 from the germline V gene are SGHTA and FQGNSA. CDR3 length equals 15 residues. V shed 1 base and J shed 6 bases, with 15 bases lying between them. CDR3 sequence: CASSLVISRVAEAFF. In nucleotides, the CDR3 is TGTGCCAGCAGCTTAGTAATAAGCAGGGTGGCTGAAGCTTTCTTT. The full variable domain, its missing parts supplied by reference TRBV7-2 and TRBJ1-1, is GAGVSQSPSNKVTEKGKDVELRCDPISGHTALYWYRQSLGQGLEFLIYFQGNSAPDKSGLPSDRFSAERTGGSVSTLTIQRTQQEDSAVYLCASSLVISRVAEAFFGQGTRLTVV.

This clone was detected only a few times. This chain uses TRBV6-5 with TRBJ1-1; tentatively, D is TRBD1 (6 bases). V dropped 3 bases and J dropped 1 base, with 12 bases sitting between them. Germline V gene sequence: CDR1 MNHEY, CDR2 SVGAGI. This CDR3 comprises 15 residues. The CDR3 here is CASSYAAGANTEAFF. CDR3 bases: TGTGCCAGCAGTTATGCGGCAGGGGCGAACACTGAAGCTTTCTTT.

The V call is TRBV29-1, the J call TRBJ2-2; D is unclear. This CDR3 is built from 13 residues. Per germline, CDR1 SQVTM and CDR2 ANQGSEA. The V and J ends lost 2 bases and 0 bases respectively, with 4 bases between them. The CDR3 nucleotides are TGCAGCGTTGAACTTTCGAACACCGGGGAGCTGTTTTTT. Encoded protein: CSVELSNTGELFF.

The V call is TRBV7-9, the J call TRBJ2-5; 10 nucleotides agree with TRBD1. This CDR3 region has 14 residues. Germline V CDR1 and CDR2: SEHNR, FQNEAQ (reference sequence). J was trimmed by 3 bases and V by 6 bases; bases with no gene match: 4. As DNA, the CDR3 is TGTGCCAGCAGGGCCGGGACAGGGGAAGAGACCCAGTACTTC. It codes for CASRAGTGEETQYF.

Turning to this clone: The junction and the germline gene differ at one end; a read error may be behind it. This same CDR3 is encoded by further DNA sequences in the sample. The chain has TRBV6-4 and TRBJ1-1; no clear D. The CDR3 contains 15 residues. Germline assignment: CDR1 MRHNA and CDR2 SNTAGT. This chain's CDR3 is CASSETLGSYTEAFF. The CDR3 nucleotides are TGTGCCAGCAGTGAGACATTAGGCTCGTACACCGAAGCTTTCTTT.

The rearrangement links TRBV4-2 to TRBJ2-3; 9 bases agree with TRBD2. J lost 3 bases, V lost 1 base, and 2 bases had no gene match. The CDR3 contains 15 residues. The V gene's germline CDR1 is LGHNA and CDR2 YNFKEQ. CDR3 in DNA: TGTGCCAGCAGCCAAGTGACTAGCGGAACAGATACGCAGTATTTT. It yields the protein CASSQVTSGTDTQYF.

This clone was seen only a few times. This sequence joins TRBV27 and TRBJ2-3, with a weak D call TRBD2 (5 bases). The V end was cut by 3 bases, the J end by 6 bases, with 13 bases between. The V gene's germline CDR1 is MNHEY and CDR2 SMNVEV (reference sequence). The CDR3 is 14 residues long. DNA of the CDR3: TGTGCCAGCAGTTTCGGGCTAGCACCCGATACGCAGTATTTT. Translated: CASSFGLAPDTQYF.

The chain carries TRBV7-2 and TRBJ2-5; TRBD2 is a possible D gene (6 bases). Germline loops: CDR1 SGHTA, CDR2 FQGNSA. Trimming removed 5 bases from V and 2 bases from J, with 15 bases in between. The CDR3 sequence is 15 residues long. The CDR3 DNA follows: TGTGCCAGCAGCCCCAAGGTGGGGGGACAAGAGACCCAGTACTTC. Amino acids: CASSPKVGGQETQYF. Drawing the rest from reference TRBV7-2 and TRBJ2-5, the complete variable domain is GAGVSQSPSNKVTEKGKDVELRCDPISGHTALYWYRQSLGQGLEFLIYFQGNSAPDKSGLPSDRFSAERTGGSVSTLTIQRTQQEDSAVYLCASSPKVGGQETQYFGPGTRLLVL.

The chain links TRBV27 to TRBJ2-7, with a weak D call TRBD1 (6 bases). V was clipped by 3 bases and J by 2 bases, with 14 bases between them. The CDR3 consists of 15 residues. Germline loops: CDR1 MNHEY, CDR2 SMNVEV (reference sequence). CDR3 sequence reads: CASSLSGGLTYEQYF. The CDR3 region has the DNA TGTGCCAGCAGTTTGAGTGGGGGCCTAACCTACGAGCAGTACTTC.

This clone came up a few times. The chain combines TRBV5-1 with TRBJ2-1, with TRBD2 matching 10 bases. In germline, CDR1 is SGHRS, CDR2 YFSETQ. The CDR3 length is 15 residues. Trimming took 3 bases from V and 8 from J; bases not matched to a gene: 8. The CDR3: CASSSLLAGTDEQFF. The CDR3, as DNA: TGCGCCAGCAGCTCACTACTAGCGGGGACCGATGAGCAGTTCTTC.

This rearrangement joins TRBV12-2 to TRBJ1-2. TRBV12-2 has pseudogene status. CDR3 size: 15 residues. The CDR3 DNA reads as TGTGCAAAAAAAACCCTACGGGAGGCTAACTATGGCTACACCTTC. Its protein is CAKKTLREANYGYTF.

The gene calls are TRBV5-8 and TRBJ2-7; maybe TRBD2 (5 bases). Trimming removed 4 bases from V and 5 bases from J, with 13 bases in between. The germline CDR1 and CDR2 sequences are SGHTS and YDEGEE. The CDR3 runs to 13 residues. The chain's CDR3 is CASSPTGINEQYF. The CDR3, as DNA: TGTGCCAGCAGCCCCACGGGGATCAACGAGCAGTACTTC.

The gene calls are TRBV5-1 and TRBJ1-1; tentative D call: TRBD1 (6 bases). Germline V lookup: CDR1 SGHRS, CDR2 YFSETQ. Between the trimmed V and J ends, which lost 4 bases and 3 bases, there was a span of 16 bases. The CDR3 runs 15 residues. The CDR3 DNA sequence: TGCGCCAGCAGCCCTACCGGGGGGGCGGACACTGAAGCTTTCTTT. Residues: CASSPTGGADTEAFF.

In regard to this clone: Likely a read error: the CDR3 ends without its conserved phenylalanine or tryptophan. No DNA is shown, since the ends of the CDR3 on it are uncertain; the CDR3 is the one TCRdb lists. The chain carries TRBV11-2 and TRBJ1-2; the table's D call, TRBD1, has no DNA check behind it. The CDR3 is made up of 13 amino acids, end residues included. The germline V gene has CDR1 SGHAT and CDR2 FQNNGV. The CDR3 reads CASSQQGFGRPTY.

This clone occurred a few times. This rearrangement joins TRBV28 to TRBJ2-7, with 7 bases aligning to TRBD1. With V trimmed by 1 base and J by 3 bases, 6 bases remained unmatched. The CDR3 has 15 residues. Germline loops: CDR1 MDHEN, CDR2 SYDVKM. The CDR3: CASSLSGTVLYEQYF. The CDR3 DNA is TGTGCCAGCAGTTTATCCGGGACAGTCCTCTACGAGCAGTACTTC.

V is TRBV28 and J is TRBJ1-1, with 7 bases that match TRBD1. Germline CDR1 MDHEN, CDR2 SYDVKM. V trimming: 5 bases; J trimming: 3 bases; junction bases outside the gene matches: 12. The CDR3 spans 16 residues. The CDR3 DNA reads TGTGCCAGCAGTCCTACAACACAGGGGATTGACACTGAAGCTTTCTTT. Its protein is CASSPTTQGIDTEAFF.

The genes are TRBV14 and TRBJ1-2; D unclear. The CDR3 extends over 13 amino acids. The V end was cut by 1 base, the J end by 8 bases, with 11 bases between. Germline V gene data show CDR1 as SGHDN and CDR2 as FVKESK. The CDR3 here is CASSQGPRRGYTF. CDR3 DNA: TGTGCCAGCAGCCAAGGACCTCGGAGGGGCTACACCTTC.

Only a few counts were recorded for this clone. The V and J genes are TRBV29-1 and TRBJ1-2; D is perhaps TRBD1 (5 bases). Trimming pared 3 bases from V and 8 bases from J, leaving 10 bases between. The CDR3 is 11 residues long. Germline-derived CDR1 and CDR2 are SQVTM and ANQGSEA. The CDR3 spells CSVEKGYGYTF. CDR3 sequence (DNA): TGCAGCGTTGAGAAGGGGTACGGCTACACCTTC.

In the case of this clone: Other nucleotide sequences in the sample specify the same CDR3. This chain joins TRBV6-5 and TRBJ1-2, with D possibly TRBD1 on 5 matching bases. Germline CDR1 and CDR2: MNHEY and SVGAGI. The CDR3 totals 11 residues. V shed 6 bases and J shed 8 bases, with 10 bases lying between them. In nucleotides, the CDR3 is TGTGCCAGCAGCCCAGGGTACGGCTACACCTTC. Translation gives CASSPGYGYTF.